Listed below are T cell receptor beta chains from one sample, sequenced in a study of a mutant IDH1 vaccine in newly diagnosed glioma. Sequencing used immunoSEQ multiplex PCR; TCRdb keeps in-frame clones, though not all of them. This table holds some 130,000 clones, about four fifths found once. No antigen is known for these receptors. Sequenced here: PBMCs, sampled from a glioma patient whose treatment included an IDH1 peptide vaccine. These receptor sequences come from a man between 40 and 49 years old with glioma. Each CDR3 is given with its conserved first and last residue. Fields, in order: clone size, J gene, D gene, V gene, CDR3 protein, CDR3 DNA. D genes are given only for firm matches. Size tells how often a clone was seen (once, few, many) or the class of an expanded clone, and some rows leave it out.

clone size: -; J gene: TRBJ2-7; D gene: -; V gene: TRBV6-5; CDR3 protein: CACEDSYEQYF; CDR3 DNA: TGTGCCTGCGAGGACTCCTACGAGCAGTACTTC
clone size: -; J gene: TRBJ2-7; D gene: TRBD1; V gene: TRBV28; CDR3 protein: CASSSTGGPYEQYF; CDR3 DNA: TGTGCCAGCAGTTCCACAGGGGGTCCCTACGAGCAGTACTTC
clone size: -; J gene: TRBJ2-1; D gene: -; V gene: TRBV21-1; CDR3 protein: CASSKAVGTRNEQFF; CDR3 DNA: TGTGCCAGCAGCAAAGCGGTCGGGACTCGCAATGAGCAGTTCTTC
clone size: -; J gene: TRBJ2-7; D gene: -; V gene: TRBV25-1; CDR3 protein: CASSELGGLGYEQYF; CDR3 DNA: TGTGCCAGCAGTGAATTAGGCGGATTAGGTTACGAGCAGTACTTC
clone size: -; J gene: TRBJ2-7; D gene: -; V gene: TRBV5-8; CDR3 protein: CASSLAFGTTYEQYF; CDR3 DNA: TGTGCCAGCAGCTTGGCCTTTGGGACAACCTACGAGCAGTACTTC
clone size: -; J gene: TRBJ2-1; D gene: -; V gene: TRBV1; CDR3 protein: CTSSQDRAGRAYSYNEQFF; CDR3 DNA: TGCACCAGCAGCCAAGATAGGGCAGGGCGTGCGTATTCCTACAATGAGCAGTTCTTC
clone size: -; J gene: TRBJ1-5; D gene: TRBD1; V gene: TRBV30; CDR3 protein: CAWSASPDRGPRPQHF; CDR3 DNA: TGTGCCTGGAGTGCCTCCCCCGACAGGGGCCCGAGGCCCCAGCATTTT
clone size: -; J gene: TRBJ2-7; D gene: -; V gene: TRBV7-2; CDR3 protein: CASSPSAGPTYEQYF; CDR3 DNA: TGTGCCAGCAGCCCGTCGGCAGGTCCCACGTACGAGCAGTACTTC
clone size: -; J gene: TRBJ2-2; D gene: -; V gene: TRBV7-6; CDR3 protein: CASSLVTPYTGELFF; CDR3 DNA: TGTGCCAGCAGCTTAGTAACCCCCTACACCGGGGAGCTGTTTTTT
clone size: -; J gene: TRBJ1-5; D gene: -; V gene: TRBV30; CDR3 protein: CAWSVLPGGGNQPQHF; CDR3 DNA: TGTGCCTGGAGTGTACTCCCAGGAGGAGGCAATCAGCCCCAGCATTTT
clone size: -; J gene: TRBJ2-2; D gene: -; V gene: TRBV19; CDR3 protein: CASSILAGANTGELFF; CDR3 DNA: TGTGCCAGTAGTATCCTGGCAGGGGCGAACACCGGGGAGCTGTTTTTT
clone size: few; J gene: TRBJ1-2; D gene: TRBD1; V gene: TRBV5-4; CDR3 protein: CASSSRQGLGYTF; CDR3 DNA: TGTGCCAGCAGCTCCCGACAGGGGCTTGGCTACACCTTC
clone size: -; J gene: TRBJ2-1; D gene: TRBD2; V gene: TRBV7-3; CDR3 protein: CASSVSGSPYNEQFF; CDR3 DNA: TGTGCCAGCAGCGTAAGCGGGAGCCCCTACAATGAGCAGTTCTTC
clone size: -; J gene: TRBJ2-3; D gene: TRBD2; V gene: TRBV11-2; CDR3 protein: CASTTSPATDTQYF; CDR3 DNA: TGTGCCAGCACGACTAGCCCGGCCACAGATACGCAGTATTTT
clone size: few; J gene: TRBJ2-1; D gene: TRBD2; V gene: TRBV5-6; CDR3 protein: CASSYNGGMVYNEQFF; CDR3 DNA: TGTGCCAGCAGTTACAACGGGGGGATGGTCTACAATGAGCAGTTCTTC
clone size: medium-sized; J gene: TRBJ2-7; D gene: -; V gene: TRBV19; CDR3 protein: CASRQGIEQYF; CDR3 DNA: TGTGCCAGTAGGCAGGGCATCGAGCAGTACTTC
clone size: -; J gene: TRBJ1-2; D gene: -; V gene: TRBV6-5; CDR3 protein: CASSYNRVPNYGYTF; CDR3 DNA: TGTGCCAGCAGTTACAACAGGGTACCGAACTATGGCTACACCTTC
clone size: -; J gene: TRBJ1-1; D gene: TRBD1; V gene: TRBV29-1; CDR3 protein: CSGQGARTEAFF; CDR3 DNA: TGCAGCGGTCAGGGGGCCCGGACTGAAGCTTTCTTT
clone size: -; J gene: TRBJ2-2; D gene: -; V gene: TRBV11-2; CDR3 protein: CASTLDSAIGELFF; CDR3 DNA: TGTGCCAGCACCCTGGACAGCGCTATCGGGGAGCTGTTTTTT
clone size: -; J gene: TRBJ2-3; D gene: -; V gene: TRBV7-7; CDR3 protein: CASSYGGAGTDTQYF; CDR3 DNA: TGTGCTAGCAGCTACGGGGGCGCGGGCACAGATACGCAGTATTTT
clone size: -; J gene: TRBJ1-2; D gene: TRBD1; V gene: TRBV19; CDR3 protein: CASSIYSGQVNGYTF; CDR3 DNA: TGTGCCAGTAGTATATATTCGGGACAGGTGAATGGCTACACCTTC
clone size: -; J gene: TRBJ2-7; D gene: TRBD1; V gene: TRBV5-4; CDR3 protein: CASRSGGTGASYEQYF; CDR3 DNA: TGTGCCAGCAGATCGGGTGGGACAGGGGCCTCCTACGAGCAGTACTTC
clone size: -; J gene: TRBJ1-1; D gene: -; V gene: TRBV14; CDR3 protein: CASSPSREGRNTEAFF; CDR3 DNA: TGTGCCAGCAGCCCAAGCAGGGAAGGCAGGAACACTGAAGCTTTCTTT
clone size: -; J gene: TRBJ2-7; D gene: -; V gene: TRBV25-1; CDR3 protein: CASSEQGSYEQYF; CDR3 DNA: TGTGCCAGCAGTGAACAGGGGTCCTACGAGCAGTACTTC
clone size: -; J gene: TRBJ2-5; D gene: TRBD1; V gene: TRBV5-1; CDR3 protein: CASTTGQGARETQYF; CDR3 DNA: TGCGCCAGCACCACGGGACAGGGGGCGCGCGAGACCCAGTACTTC
clone size: -; J gene: TRBJ2-3; D gene: -; V gene: TRBV5-4; CDR3 protein: CASSLRRDTQYF; CDR3 DNA: TGTGCCAGCAGCTTGAGAAGAGATACGCAGTATTTT
clone size: few; J gene: TRBJ2-3; D gene: TRBD2; V gene: TRBV7-9; CDR3 protein: CASTLLAGATDTQYF; CDR3 DNA: TGTGCCAGCACCCTACTAGCGGGAGCTACAGATACGCAGTATTTT
clone size: -; J gene: TRBJ1-1; D gene: -; V gene: TRBV11-2; CDR3 protein: CASSSYSPMNTEAFF; CDR3 DNA: TGTGCCAGCAGCTCGTACAGTCCCATGAACACTGAAGCTTTCTTT
clone size: -; J gene: TRBJ2-2; D gene: TRBD2; V gene: TRBV18; CDR3 protein: CASSPYGGATGELFF; CDR3 DNA: TGTGCCAGCTCACCCTACGGGGGGGCCACCGGGGAGCTGTTTTTT
clone size: few; J gene: TRBJ1-1; D gene: -; V gene: TRBV9; CDR3 protein: CASSVGAGDTEAFF; CDR3 DNA: TGTGCCAGCAGCGTAGGGGCTGGGGACACTGAAGCTTTCTTT
clone size: -; J gene: TRBJ2-1; D gene: TRBD2; V gene: TRBV7-2; CDR3 protein: CASSSLAGVYNEQFF; CDR3 DNA: TGTGCCAGCAGCTCGTTAGCGGGGGTGTACAATGAGCAGTTCTTC
clone size: -; J gene: TRBJ2-5; D gene: -; V gene: TRBV5-4; CDR3 protein: CASSHLRSGETQYF; CDR3 DNA: TGTGCCAGCAGCCATCTCCGTTCGGGGGAGACCCAGTACTTC
clone size: -; J gene: TRBJ2-7; D gene: -; V gene: TRBV21-1; CDR3 protein: CASNRRSYEQYF; CDR3 DNA: TGTGCCAGCAATAGGAGATCCTACGAGCAGTACTTC
clone size: -; J gene: TRBJ1-2; D gene: -; V gene: TRBV5-1; CDR3 protein: CASSLGATGFNYGYTF; CDR3 DNA: TGCGCCAGCAGCTTGGGGGCGACAGGTTTCAACTATGGCTACACCTTC
clone size: -; J gene: TRBJ2-1; D gene: -; V gene: TRBV15; CDR3 protein: CATSQGLGDEQFF; CDR3 DNA: TGTGCCACCAGCCAAGGACTGGGCGATGAGCAGTTCTTC
clone size: -; J gene: TRBJ1-3; D gene: -; V gene: TRBV19; CDR3 protein: CASQTSGNTIYF; CDR3 DNA: TGTGCCAGTCAAACTTCTGGAAACACCATATATTTT
clone size: -; J gene: TRBJ2-1; D gene: -; V gene: TRBV4-3; CDR3 protein: CASSQFYSGPYNEQFF; CDR3 DNA: TGCGCCAGCAGCCAATTCTATAGCGGTCCTTACAATGAGCAGTTCTTC
clone size: -; J gene: TRBJ1-2; D gene: -; V gene: TRBV7-9; CDR3 protein: CASSLILDPYGYTF; CDR3 DNA: TGTGCCAGCAGCTTAATTCTCGACCCCTATGGCTACACCTTC
clone size: -; J gene: TRBJ1-2; D gene: -; V gene: TRBV7-9; CDR3 protein: CASSLVQGHYGYTF; CDR3 DNA: TGTGCCAGCAGCTTAGTACAGGGCCACTATGGCTACACCTTC
clone size: -; J gene: TRBJ2-3; D gene: -; V gene: TRBV5-1; CDR3 protein: CASSLVRGASTQYF; CDR3 DNA: TGCGCCAGCAGCTTGGTTCGGGGGGCCTCTACGCAGTATTTT
clone size: -; J gene: TRBJ2-7; D gene: -; V gene: TRBV6-6; CDR3 protein: CASSSSSYEQYF; CDR3 DNA: TGTGCCAGCAGTTCTAGCTCCTACGAGCAGTACTTC
clone size: -; J gene: TRBJ2-6; D gene: TRBD1; V gene: TRBV5-1; CDR3 protein: CASSGTAGANVLTF; CDR3 DNA: TGCGCCAGCAGCGGGACAGCTGGGGCCAACGTCCTGACTTTC
clone size: once; J gene: TRBJ2-7; D gene: TRBD2; V gene: TRBV4-2; CDR3 protein: CAGARTSGGSYEQYF; CDR3 DNA: TGTGCCGGGGCTCGGACTAGCGGGGGCTCCTACGAGCAGTACTTC
clone size: few; J gene: TRBJ1-3; D gene: -; V gene: TRBV19; CDR3 protein: CASSMGQPDAGNTIYF; CDR3 DNA: TGTGCCAGTAGTATGGGACAACCCGATGCGGGAAACACCATATATTTT
clone size: few; J gene: TRBJ1-1; D gene: TRBD1; V gene: TRBV10-3; CDR3 protein: CAIKIDRVNTEAFF; CDR3 DNA: TGTGCCATCAAGATAGACAGGGTGAACACTGAAGCTTTCTTT
clone size: -; J gene: TRBJ2-1; D gene: -; V gene: TRBV6-6; CDR3 protein: CASSYDTYNEQFF; CDR3 DNA: TGTGCCAGCAGTTACGACACCTACAATGAGCAGTTCTTC
clone size: -; J gene: TRBJ1-5; D gene: TRBD1; V gene: TRBV28; CDR3 protein: CASGFRVRDRGSRGNQPQHF; CDR3 DNA: TGTGCCAGCGGGTTTCGCGTCCGGGACAGGGGGAGTAGGGGCAATCAGCCCCAGCATTTT
clone size: -; J gene: TRBJ2-5; D gene: TRBD2; V gene: TRBV5-1; CDR3 protein: CASSYTGTRTETQYF; CDR3 DNA: TGCGCCAGCAGCTACACCGGGACTAGAACTGAGACCCAGTACTTC
clone size: -; J gene: TRBJ2-5; D gene: TRBD2; V gene: TRBV5-1; CDR3 protein: CASSLAASGGQETQYF; CDR3 DNA: TGCGCCAGCAGCTTGGCCGCTAGCGGGGGGCAAGAGACCCAGTACTTC
clone size: once; J gene: TRBJ2-3; D gene: -; V gene: TRBV6-5; CDR3 protein: CASSTTPSDTQYF; CDR3 DNA: TGTGCCAGCAGTACCACTCCCTCTGATACGCAGTATTTT
clone size: -; J gene: TRBJ2-3; D gene: -; V gene: TRBV7-6; CDR3 protein: CASSYVTDTQYF; CDR3 DNA: TGTGCCAGCAGCTACGTCACAGATACGCAGTATTTT
clone size: few; J gene: TRBJ1-1; D gene: TRBD1; V gene: TRBV5-6; CDR3 protein: CASSPTGWSEAFF; CDR3 DNA: TGTGCCAGCAGCCCGACAGGGTGGTCTGAAGCTTTCTTT
clone size: -; J gene: TRBJ2-4; D gene: -; V gene: TRBV6-5; CDR3 protein: CASSYSGIQYF; CDR3 DNA: TGTGCCAGCAGTTACTCGGGCATTCAGTACTTC
clone size: -; J gene: TRBJ2-7; D gene: -; V gene: TRBV29-1; CDR3 protein: CSVAGEYEQYF; CDR3 DNA: TGCAGCGTCGCCGGGGAGTACGAGCAGTACTTC
clone size: few; J gene: TRBJ1-5; D gene: TRBD1; V gene: TRBV19; CDR3 protein: CASRMDRESNQPQHF; CDR3 DNA: TGTGCCAGTAGGATGGACAGGGAGAGCAATCAGCCCCAGCATTTT
clone size: -; J gene: TRBJ1-2; D gene: -; V gene: TRBV28; CDR3 protein: CASRIAQENYGYTF; CDR3 DNA: TGTGCCAGCAGAATCGCACAGGAGAACTATGGCTACACCTTC